The 8 T cell receptor beta chains reported below all come from one sample, sequenced in a study of blood T cell repertoires in COVID-19. The table came from immunoSEQ multiplex PCR; TCRdb's copy has only in-frame clones and leaves some out. The data contain more than 120,000 clones, about 86% of them singletons. Input material: peripheral blood. The receptor set was obtained from a woman in her fifties or sixties with active or convalescent COVID-19.

The chain has TRBV6-4 and TRBJ2-1; 7 bases agree with TRBD2. The CDR3 covers 12 residues. After removal of 4 bases from V and 9 bases from J, the junction contained 3 bases not matched to a gene. The germline gives CDR1 MRHNA, CDR2 SNTAGT. This CDR3 is CASSGERGEQFF. Written as DNA, the CDR3 is TGTGCCAGCAGTGGGGAGCGGGGTGAGCAGTTCTTC.

The chain recombines TRBV5-1 with TRBJ2-1, with 8 bases matching TRBD2. The CDR3 covers 15 residues. Germline lookup yields CDR1 SGHRS and CDR2 YFSETQ. V shed 3 bases and J 4 bases; nucleotides not matched to a gene: 6. CDR3 sequence (DNA): TGCGCCAGCAGCTCGCCGGGACTAGGGTACAATGAGCAGTTCTTC. It codes for CASSSPGLGYNEQFF. The full variable domain, with the rest looked up from reference TRBV5-1 and TRBJ2-1, is KAGVTQTPRYLIKTRGQQVTLSCSPISGHRSVSWYQQTPGQGLQFLFEYFSETQRNKGNFPGRFSGRQFSNSRSEMNVSTLELGDSALYLCASSSPGLGYNEQFFGPGTRLTVL.

The J gene is TRBJ1-1, the V gene TRBV5-1, with a tentative D call TRBD1 (6 bases). Germline V gene data show CDR1 as SGHRS and CDR2 as YFSETQ. V was cut by 4 bases and J by 2 bases, with 15 bases left in between. The CDR3 contains 15 residues. CDR3 sequence (DNA): TGCGCCAGCAGCACTACCCAGGGGAGAAACACTGAAGCTTTCTTT. Translating gives CASSTTQGRNTEAFF.

The chain joins TRBV19 to TRBJ1-2; TRBD1 agrees at 9 bases. Germline CDR1 LNHDA, CDR2 SQIVND (reference sequence). V gave up 9 bases and J gave up 7 bases; unmatched junction bases: 9. This CDR3 region has 13 residues. CDR3 sequence (DNA): TGTGCCAGCCGCCGGGACAGGGATGCTGGCTACACCTTC. As protein: CASRRDRDAGYTF.

The chain joins TRBV27 to TRBJ1-2, with a weak D call TRBD1 (5 bases). Deletions cut 5 bases from V and 2 bases from J, with 9 bases between. The germline CDR1 and CDR2 sequences are MNHEY and SMNVEV (reference sequence). CDR3 length: 13 residues. CDR3 DNA: TGTGCCAGCAGTAAGGGGTCCAACTATGGCTACACCTTC. Translating it yields CASSKGSNYGYTF.

J is TRBJ1-1 and V is TRBV5-1, with 7 bases matching TRBD1. CDR1 SGHRS and CDR2 YFSETQ come from the germline V gene. V was pared by 1 base and J by 4 bases, with 4 bases of the junction left unmatched. The CDR3 has 14 residues. CDR3 amino acids: CASSLLAGGTEAFF. Here the CDR3 DNA reads TGCGCCAGCAGCTTGTTGGCAGGGGGCACTGAAGCTTTCTTT.

The gene calls are TRBV7-9 and TRBJ2-1; no definite D call. Trimming took off 1 base at V and 8 bases at J, with 12 bases between the two ends. The length of the CDR3 is 14 residues. Germline V gene sequence: CDR1 SEHNR, CDR2 FQNEAQ (reference sequence). The CDR3 DNA sequence: TGTGCCAGCAGCTTAGTGGTGAACAACCATGAGCAGTTCTTC. This gives the protein CASSLVVNNHEQFF.

Notes on this clone: At one end, the junction sequence differs from germline, possibly due to a read error. This chain links TRBV7-7 with TRBJ2-7; D might be TRBD1 (5 bases). The CDR3 has 15 amino acids. From germline, CDR1 is SSHAT and CDR2 FNYEAQ (reference sequence). The CDR3 nucleotides are TGTGCTAGCAGCGCTGGACACAGCTCACAATACGAGCAGTACTTC. This gives the protein CASSAGHSSQYEQYF.